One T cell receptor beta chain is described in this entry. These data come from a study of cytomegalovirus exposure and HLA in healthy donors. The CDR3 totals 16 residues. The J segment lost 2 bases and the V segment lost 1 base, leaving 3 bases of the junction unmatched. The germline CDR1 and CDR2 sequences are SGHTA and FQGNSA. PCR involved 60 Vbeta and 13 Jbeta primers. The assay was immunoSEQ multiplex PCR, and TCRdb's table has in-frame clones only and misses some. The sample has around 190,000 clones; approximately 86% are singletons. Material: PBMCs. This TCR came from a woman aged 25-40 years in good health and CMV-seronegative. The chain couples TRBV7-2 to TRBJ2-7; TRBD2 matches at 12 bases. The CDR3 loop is CASSLELAGGPYEQYF. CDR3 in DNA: TGTGCCAGCAGCTTAGAACTAGCGGGAGGACCCTACGAGCAGTACTTC.